This T cell receptor (beta chain) is from a study of CD8+ T cells in alopecia areata. In the study overall: For treated patients, severity scores reflected the percentage of scalp area affected.

In the case of this clone: Its antigen is currently unknown.

General observations from the study: Scalp and blood samples kept many expanded lesional clones throughout tofacitinib. Tofacitinib significantly lowered scalp clonality and expanded CD8+ clones among the top 100.

Following extraction, RNA underwent reverse transcription to cDNA, which served as the sequencing template. Assay: immunoSEQ multiplex PCR; the TCRdb copy retains only in-frame clones and omits some. The data show under 150,000 clones, more than 45% seen once. The treatment here: oral pan-JAK inhibitor, 5-10 mg twice daily. The germline CDR1 and CDR2 sequences are SQVTM and ANQGSEA. The CDR3 extends over 12 amino acids. V was clipped by 4 bases and J by 4 bases, with 11 bases between them. V and J are TRBV29-1 and TRBJ2-7; perhaps D is TRBD1 or TRBD2 (6 bases each). The clonotype was recovered from a human donor with alopecia areata. The sequencing here drew on CD4+ T cells sorted from blood, taken at week 4, from a patient treated with tofacitinib. This CDR3 is CSVGGGIYEQYF. Here the CDR3 DNA reads TGCAGCGTTGGAGGGGGGATATACGAGCAGTACTTC.